The rows below give T cell receptor beta chains drawn from one sample of a study of blood T cell repertoires in COVID-19. Only in-frame clones appear in the TCRdb table, and some are missing; sequencing was by immunoSEQ multiplex PCR. This table holds under 150,000 clones, nearly 80% found once. Sequencing was done on a sample of PBMCs or T cells enriched from blood (not recorded which). The source is a woman in her forties or fifties who had recovered from COVID-19. CDR3s include the opening cysteine and the closing phenylalanine or tryptophan.

V gene	CDR3 protein
TRBV14	CASSQDVGLTGAISPLHF
TRBV19	CASSPGQGYIQYF
TRBV28	CASSLKLSGAYEQYF
TRBV9	CASSVDLDEQYF
TRBV10-2	CASSEAGSGNTIYF
TRBV28	CASRQGSGNTIYF
TRBV4-1	CASSQERVLSSPLHF
TRBV21-1	CASSKAGQVEQFF
TRBV7-3	CASSLAGALGTDTQYF
TRBV2	CASRATVRNTIYF
TRBV28	CASSRTANQPQHF
TRBV19	CASSIVRLSSYNEQFF
TRBV25-1	CASSEYWAYGYTF
TRBV7-8	CASSLTSGVLGETQYF
TRBV4-1	CASSPGTLGALDQPQHF
TRBV10-1	CASSESGHPLKTFF
TRBV7-9	CASSLRTGAGSPLHF
TRBV6-5	CASSYPLGGGETQYF
TRBV24-1	CATSDPRQGQTDTQYF
TRBV24-1	CATSDRTLSYNEQFF
TRBV2	CASSFTSGGASGTQYF
TRBV18	CASSPGGTTHNEQFF
TRBV9	CASSVGHTDSPLHF
TRBV6-5	CASETGGEISEAFF
TRBV27	CASSLRQDSNQPQHF
TRBV3-1/TRBV3-2	CASSRGTGFEAFF
TRBV19	CASRSTGSGNTIYF